This entry describes one T cell receptor (beta chain). This clonotype has more than one count but fewer than ten. The antigen this receptor binds is unknown. No much larger clonotype is one base removed from it; base qualities were not supplied. CDR1 SGHRS and CDR2 YFSETQ were looked up in the germline V gene. V and J lose 0 bases and 8 bases, and a span of 14 bases separates them. The CDR3 numbers 15 residues from cysteine through phenylalanine. Only CDR3 DNA remains: 45 bases, in frame from the first base. This specimen comes from a study of response to subunit inactivated influenza vaccine (dated by TCRdb to 2017 to 2018). With respect to the entire study: To follow how T cells responded to a trivalent subunit inactivated influenza vaccine, the researchers relied on deep quantitative profiling of the T cell receptor repertoire.

To prepare the library, RT-PCR was applied. Data came from an Illumina HiSeq 2500. TCRdb reworked the public reads: Q25 trimming with fastp, MiXCR clone assembly, productive beta chains retained. Rows with one shared CDR3 protein collapse into an entry with the most common genes and DNA. In this sample the table shows hundreds of thousands of distinct CDR3 sequences, less than 20% of which occur a single time. The leading ten clones occupy 11% of the sample. The investigation overall reported the following: The authors proposed that each seasonal influenza vaccination may bring in only a limited number of new T cells.

The receptor chain draws on TRBV5-1 and TRBJ1-4; a weak D assignment points to TRBD1 (5 bases agree). This sequence was found in a man aged 50 to 59 who received an inactivated influenza vaccine. Donor details come from another sample of the same person, matched by shared clones. The input for sequencing was PBMCs from blood, taken more than 4 days after vaccination. The DNA sequence is given as TGCGCCAGCAGCTTGGTTCAGGGAGGAAAGGAAAAACTGTTTTTT. Protein translation: CASSLVQGGKEKLFF.